The 14 T cell receptor beta chains in this list originate from one sample, sequenced in a study of cytomegalovirus exposure and HLA in healthy donors. This PCR relied on a set of 60 Vbeta primers and 13 Jbeta primers. The assay was immunoSEQ multiplex PCR, and TCRdb's table has in-frame clones only and misses some. The sample lists just under 95,000 clones, roughly 86% occurring once. Input material: PBMCs. These receptors were collected from a human donor in good health.

The chain couples TRBV7-9 to TRBJ2-1; D call uncertain. Per the germline V gene, CDR1 is SEHNR and CDR2 is FQNEAQ (reference sequence). The ends were cut back, 5 bases at V and 4 bases at J, with 18 bases in the middle. This CDR3 contains 16 residues. In DNA form, the CDR3 reads TGTGCCAGCAGCCCCCCCGGCGGCAATTATTACAATGAGCAGTTCTTC. It specifies CASSPPGGNYYNEQFF. The variable domain in full, with the rest retrieved from reference TRBV7-9 and TRBJ2-1, is DTGVSQNPRHKITKRGQNVTFRCDPISEHNRLYWYRQTLGQGPEFLTYFQNEAQLEKSRLLSDRFSAERPKGSFSTLEIQRTEQGDSAMYLCASSPPGGNYYNEQFFGPGTRLTVL.

This clone occurred a few times. The chain links TRBV6-5 to TRBJ1-1; maybe TRBD1 (5 bases). The CDR3 loop spans 13 amino acids. The germline gives CDR1 MNHEY, CDR2 SVGAGI. V shed 4 bases and J shed 3 bases, with 9 bases lying between them. CDR3 residues: CASSSGGYTEAFF. CDR3 bases: TGTGCCAGCAGTTCGGGGGGATACACTGAAGCTTTCTTT.

This clone was counted a single time. This chain links TRBV9 with TRBJ1-6, with a tentative D call TRBD1 (6 bases). Trimming cost V 3 bases and J 5 bases, with 9 bases left between them. The CDR3 is made up of 14 amino acids. Germline CDR1 is SGDLS and CDR2 is YYNGEE. The CDR3: CASSGRTDNSPLHF. DNA of the CDR3: TGTGCCAGCAGCGGGCGGACAGATAATTCACCCCTCCACTTT.

The genes are TRBV19 and TRBJ1-1, with D unclear. In germline, CDR1 is LNHDA, CDR2 SQIVND (reference sequence). Trimming took off 3 bases at V and 3 bases at J, with 5 bases between the two ends. This CDR3 is 12 amino acids long. The CDR3 reads CASSIRDTEAFF. CDR3 DNA: TGTGCCAGTAGTATCCGGGACACTGAAGCTTTCTTT.

In this sample, this clone turned up once. V usage is TRBV7-3 and J usage is TRBJ2-1; tentatively, D is TRBD1 (6 bases). V was cut by 0 bases and J by 11 bases, with 8 bases left in between. This CDR3 has 12 amino acids. Germline V gives CDR1 SGHTA, CDR2 FQGTGA. The CDR3 coding sequence is TGTGCCAGCAGCTTAACAGGGGGTCAGCAGTTCTTC. Its protein is CASSLTGGQQFF.

V gene TRBV7-2 combines with J gene TRBJ1-1; 7 bases are shared with TRBD1. From germline, CDR1 is SGHTA and CDR2 FQGNSA. Trimming at V came to 5 bases and at J to 10 bases, leaving 4 bases not matched to a gene. This CDR3 region has 11 residues. The CDR3: CASSPDRTAFF. The CDR3 DNA follows: TGTGCCAGCAGCCCGGACAGGACAGCTTTCTTT.

The chain recombines TRBV28 with TRBJ2-7; 8 bases match TRBD1. The CDR3 runs to 15 residues. Germline V gene data show CDR1 as MDHEN and CDR2 as SYDVKM. J lost 4 bases, V lost 0 bases, and 5 bases had no gene match. For the CDR3, the DNA is TGTGCCAGCAGTTTATGGGGACAGGCCCTTTACGAGCAGTACTTC. Residues: CASSLWGQALYEQYF.

This clone is a singleton in its sample. The chain couples TRBV7-9 to TRBJ1-5; D perhaps matches TRBD1 (5 bases). The CDR3 spans 13 residues. V lost 5 bases, J lost 5 bases, and 10 bases lay in between. Looked up from germline, CDR1 is SEHNR and CDR2 is FQNEAQ (reference sequence). The CDR3 spells CASSPLGHQPQHF. The CDR3 nucleotides are TGTGCCAGCAGCCCGTTGGGGCATCAGCCCCAGCATTTT.

The CDR3 region is CASKTGAYEQYF. CDR3 DNA sequence: TGTGCCAGCAAGACAGGGGCCTACGAGCAGTACTTC. The chain uses TRBV27 and TRBJ2-7, with 8 bases aligning to TRBD1. V lost 7 bases, J lost 2 bases, and 1 base stayed unmatched. This CDR3 is built from 12 residues. CDR1 is MNHEY and CDR2 is SMNVEV in the germline V gene (reference sequence).

The chain combines TRBV10-3 with TRBJ2-1; 9 bases agree with TRBD2. The germline CDR1 and CDR2 sequences are ENHRY and SYGVKD. Trimming took 7 bases from V and 0 from J; bases not matched to a gene: 10. The length of the CDR3 is 17 residues. In DNA, the CDR3 is TGTGCCATCACTAAGCGGGAGGCCCCTAGCTCCTACAATGAGCAGTTCTTC. It specifies CAITKREAPSSYNEQFF.

This chain links TRBV7-3 with TRBJ2-1; D may be TRBD1 (6 bases). V lost 1 base and J 4 bases, leaving 11 bases between the germline ends. CDR3 length equals 15 residues. Germline assignment: CDR1 SGHTA and CDR2 FQGTGA. The chain's CDR3 is CASSLSTGQYNEQFF. DNA for the CDR3: TGTGCCAGCAGCTTAAGCACAGGGCAATACAATGAGCAGTTCTTC.

The chain joins TRBV11-2 to TRBJ2-7; weak D call: TRBD1 (5 bases). The CDR3 is made up of 15 amino acids. The germline V gene encodes CDR1 SGHAT and CDR2 FQNNGV. With 0 bases removed from V and 3 bases from J, the gap between germline ends came to 12 bases. CDR3 nucleotides: TGTGCCAGCAGCTTAGAGAGCCAGGGATTCTACGAGCAGTACTTC. Its protein product is CASSLESQGFYEQYF.

This clone was detected once. The rearrangement joins TRBV7-2 to TRBJ2-7; 8 nucleotides line up with TRBD2. The CDR3 covers 15 residues. Per the germline V gene, CDR1 is SGHTA and CDR2 is FQGNSA. The J segment lost 4 bases and the V segment lost 5 bases, leaving 10 bases of the junction unmatched. The CDR3 nucleotides read TGTGCCAGCAGCCCCCTCGGGGGGGCCGGGTACGAGCAGTACTTC. Its translation is CASSPLGGAGYEQYF.

As DNA, the CDR3 is TGTGCCAGCAGCCTAGACAGCAGGGGTGGCGGGGAGCTGTTTTTT. This translates into CASSLDSRGGGELFF. The chain has TRBV28 and TRBJ2-2, with a weak D call TRBD1 (6 bases). Trimming pared 6 bases from V and 7 bases from J, leaving 18 bases between. Germline V gene sequence: CDR1 MDHEN, CDR2 SYDVKM. The CDR3 loop spans 15 amino acids.